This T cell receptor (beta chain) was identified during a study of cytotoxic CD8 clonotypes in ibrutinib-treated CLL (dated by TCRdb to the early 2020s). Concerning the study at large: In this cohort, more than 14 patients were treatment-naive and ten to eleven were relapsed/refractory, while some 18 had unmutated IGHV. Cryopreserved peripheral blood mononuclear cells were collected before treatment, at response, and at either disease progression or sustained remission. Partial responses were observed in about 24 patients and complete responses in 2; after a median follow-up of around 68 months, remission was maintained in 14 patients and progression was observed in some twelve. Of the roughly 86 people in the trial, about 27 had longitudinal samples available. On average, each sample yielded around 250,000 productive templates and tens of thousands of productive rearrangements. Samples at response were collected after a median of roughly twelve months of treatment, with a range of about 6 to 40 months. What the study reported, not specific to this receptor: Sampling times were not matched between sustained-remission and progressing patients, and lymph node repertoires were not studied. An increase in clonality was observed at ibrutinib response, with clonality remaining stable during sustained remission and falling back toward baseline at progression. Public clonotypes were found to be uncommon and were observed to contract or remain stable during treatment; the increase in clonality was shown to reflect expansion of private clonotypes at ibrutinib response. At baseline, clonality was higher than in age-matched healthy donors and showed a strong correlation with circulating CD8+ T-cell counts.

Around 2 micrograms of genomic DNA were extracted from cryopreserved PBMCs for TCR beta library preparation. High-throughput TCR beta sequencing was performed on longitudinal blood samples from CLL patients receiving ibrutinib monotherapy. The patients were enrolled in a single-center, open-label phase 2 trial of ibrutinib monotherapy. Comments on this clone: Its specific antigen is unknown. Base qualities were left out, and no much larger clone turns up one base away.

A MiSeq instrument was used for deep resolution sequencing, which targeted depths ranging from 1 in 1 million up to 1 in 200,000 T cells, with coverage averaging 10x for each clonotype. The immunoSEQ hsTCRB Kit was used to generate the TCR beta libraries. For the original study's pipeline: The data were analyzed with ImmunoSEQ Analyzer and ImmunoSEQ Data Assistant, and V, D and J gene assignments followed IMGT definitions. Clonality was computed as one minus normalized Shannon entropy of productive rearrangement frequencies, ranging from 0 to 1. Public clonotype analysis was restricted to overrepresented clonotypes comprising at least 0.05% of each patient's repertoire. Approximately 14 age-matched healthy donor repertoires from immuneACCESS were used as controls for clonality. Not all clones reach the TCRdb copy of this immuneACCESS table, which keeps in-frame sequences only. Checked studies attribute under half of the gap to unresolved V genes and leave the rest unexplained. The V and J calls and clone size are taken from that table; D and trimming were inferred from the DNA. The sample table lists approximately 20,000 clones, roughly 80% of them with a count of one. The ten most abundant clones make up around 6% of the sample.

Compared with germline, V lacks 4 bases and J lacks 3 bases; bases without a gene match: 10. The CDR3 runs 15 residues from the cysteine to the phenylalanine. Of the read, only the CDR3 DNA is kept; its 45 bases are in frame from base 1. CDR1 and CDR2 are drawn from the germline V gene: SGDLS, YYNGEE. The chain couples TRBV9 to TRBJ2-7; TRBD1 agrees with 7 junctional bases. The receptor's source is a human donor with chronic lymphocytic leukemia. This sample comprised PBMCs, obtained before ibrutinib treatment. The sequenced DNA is TGTGCCAGCAGCATCGAACAGGGGTTCAACTACGAGCAGTACTTC. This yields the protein CASSIEQGFNYEQYF.